This section outlines one TCR beta chain sequence together with its context. No antigen is known for it. The study reverse transcribed the entire isolated RNA, so it sequenced expressed TCRB transcripts. Profiled with immunoSEQ multiplex PCR; TCRdb holds only in-frame clones, not every one. The data contain hundreds of thousands of clones, around 15% of them singletons. The data stem from a study of beta chain features in type 1 diabetes. Study findings and constraints: Compared to healthy donors, patients appeared to have naive, central memory and Treg TCRB repertoires that were more alike. The study found moderately but significantly shorter TCRB CDR3s in all four CD4+ subsets of Type 1 diabetes patients.

Cells sorted by CD45RO/CCR7/CD25/CD127/CD95/CD27 comprised CD4+ naive, central memory, regulatory and stem cell-like memory cells. Over 95% purity was reached by all sorted populations. Input material: naive CD4+ T cells from blood. The receptor comes from a man aged 18-30 years with type 1 diabetes.

The CDR3 nucleotides are TGTGCCAGCAGCTTAGGAGGCAGTAACCACGAGCAGTACTTC. Translation: CASSLGGSNHEQYF. The chain couples TRBV7-9 to TRBJ2-7; D ambiguous. The CDR3 consists of 14 residues. V was pared by 1 base and J by 5 bases, with 12 bases between. Per the germline V gene, CDR1 is SEHNR and CDR2 is FQNEAQ (reference sequence). The variable domain in full, completed from reference TRBV7-9 and TRBJ2-7, reads DTGVSQNPRHKITKRGQNVTFRCDPISEHNRLYWYRQTLGQGPEFLTYFQNEAQLEKSRLLSDRFSAERPKGSFSTLEIQRTEQGDSAMYLCASSLGGSNHEQYFGPGTRLTVT.